This is a list of T cell receptor beta chains from one sample in a study of blood T cell repertoires in COVID-19. The data were produced by immunoSEQ multiplex PCR, yet TCRdb's version contains in-frame clones alone and is incomplete. The sample lists almost 200,000 clones; 85% to 90% were seen once. Sequencing was performed on peripheral blood. These receptors were taken from a woman in her 70s with acute or convalescent COVID-19. The CDR3 runs from the conserved cysteine through the conserved F or W. The D gene is left open where the match is weak. Only part of the rows carry a size: once, few, many, or a class if the clone is expanded.

size	V	D	J	CDR3
-	TRBV5-4	TRBD2	TRBJ2-3	CASSLASGGSHTDTQYF
-	TRBV5-5	TRBD1	TRBJ2-7	CASSFEGASSYEQYF
-	TRBV18	TRBD1	TRBJ1-6	CASSPETGWNSPLHF
once	TRBV28	TRBD1	TRBJ2-5	CASSSPRQGQETQYF
-	TRBV6-5	TRBD1	TRBJ1-1	CASSPDRGRHTEAFF
-	TRBV10-3	TRBD1	TRBJ1-2	CAIRGTAAANYGYTF
-	TRBV4-2	TRBD1	TRBJ1-2	CASSPDRGDNGYTF
-	TRBV5-4	TRBD1	TRBJ2-3	CASRWTGDTDTQYF
once	TRBV3-1/TRBV3-2	TRBD2	TRBJ2-1	CASSQDHPGLAGVRNEQFF
-	TRBV11-3	-	TRBJ2-2	CASSLYPGELFF
-	TRBV6-5	-	TRBJ1-2	CASSQTAVRSYGYTF
-	TRBV7-2	TRBD1	TRBJ1-2	CASSVGRTGWGGYTF
-	TRBV11-2	-	TRBJ1-1	CASSPQGFGTEAFF